These 17 T cell receptor beta chains originate from one sample sequenced in a study of identical twins. TCRdb reprocessed the 5' RACE reads via MiXCR and lists one record per CDR3 protein. Counted here are about 150,000 distinct CDR3 sequences, approximately 3.5% occurring once; the ten biggest clones make up around 8.1%. The sample consisted of memory T cells sorted from blood. These receptors were taken from a man between 18 and 35 years old in good health.

This clonotype was observed at least ten times. This rearrangement joins TRBV20-1 to TRBJ2-5; 9 bases fit TRBD2. Germline-derived CDR1 and CDR2 are DFQATT and SNEGSKA (reference sequence). J was trimmed by 5 bases and V by 3 bases; bases with no gene match: 13. This CDR3 has 16 residues. CDR3 amino acids: CSASSPLAGIGETQYF. As DNA, the CDR3 is TGCAGTGCTAGCTCTCCCCTAGCGGGAATCGGGGAGACCCAGTACTTC.

This clonotype showed up many times. This chain connects TRBV6-5 to TRBJ1-4; D ambiguous. Germline V gives CDR1 MNHEY, CDR2 SVGAGI. CDR3 length equals 15 residues. Trimming took off 4 bases at V and 2 bases at J, with 11 bases between the two ends. CDR3 sequence: CASSFWGTTNEKLFF. Written as DNA, the CDR3 is TGTGCCAGCAGTTTTTGGGGAACGACTAATGAAAAACTGTTTTTT.

This clonotype was recorded many times. The chain recombines TRBV2 with TRBJ2-2; 9 positions agree with TRBD2. The CDR3 has 15 residues. J lost 3 bases, V lost 4 bases, and 3 bases had no gene match. Germline V gene lookup returns CDR1 SNHLY and CDR2 FYNNEI. In DNA form, the CDR3 reads TGTGCCAGCAGTGGTGTAGCGGGAGACACCGGGGAGCTGTTTTTT. Residues: CASSGVAGDTGELFF.

In this sample, this clonotype turned up many times. The chain combines TRBV15 with TRBJ2-6; a weak D match, TRBD1 (6 bases). This CDR3 contains 16 residues. The V end lost 2 bases, the J end lost 1 base, and 9 bases lay between the germline ends. The germline CDR1 and CDR2 sequences are LNHNV and YYDKDF (reference sequence). CDR3: CATSRYQGSGANVLTF. In DNA, the CDR3 is TGTGCCACCAGCAGATATCAGGGGTCTGGGGCCAACGTCCTGACTTTC.

This clonotype was seen at least ten times. V gene TRBV6-2 or TRBV6-3 combines with J gene TRBJ2-5; TRBD2 matches at 7 bases. Germline trimming cut 0 bases from V and 2 bases from J; bases unmatched to any gene: 3. Germline V gives CDR1 MNHEY, CDR2 SVGEGT. CDR3 length: 15 residues. In DNA, the CDR3 is TGTGCCAGCAGTTACTCGGCTAGCGGACAAGAGACCCAGTACTTC. Translated, it gives CASSYSASGQETQYF.

This clonotype was observed many times. The CDR3 DNA is TGCGCCAGCAGCCAGGGTCTAGCGAACACCGGGGAGCTGTTTTTT. Protein sequence: CASSQGLANTGELFF. The J gene is TRBJ2-2, the V gene TRBV4-3, with D unclear. CDR1 and CDR2 from the germline V gene are LGHNA and YSLEER. The CDR3 spans 15 residues. V lost 3 bases and J lost 0, with 8 bases in between.

This clonotype was observed many times. V and J are TRBV11-3 and TRBJ2-1; a weak D match, TRBD1 (6 bases). This CDR3 region has 13 residues. The V end lost 5 bases, the J end lost 4 bases, and 9 bases lay between the germline ends. Germline V gene sequence: CDR1 SGHNT, CDR2 YENEEA. The CDR3 region is CASSEGEYNEQFF. CDR3 DNA sequence: TGTGCCAGCAGCGAGGGGGAATACAATGAGCAGTTCTTC.

This clonotype has a count of ten or more. V usage is TRBV29-1 and J usage is TRBJ2-1; TRBD2 aligns across 7 bases. With 7 bases clipped from V and 5 bases from J, the junction kept 17 bases outside the gene matches. The CDR3 totals 16 residues. Germline-derived CDR1 and CDR2 are SQVTM and ANQGSEA. For the CDR3, the DNA is TGCAGCGCTCCTGATGGGGGGGGGATGTTGGACAATGAGCAGTTCTTC. It translates to CSAPDGGGMLDNEQFF.

This clonotype was recorded many times. The rearrangement uses TRBV6-6 and TRBJ2-7, with D unresolved. V was clipped by 5 bases and J by 0 bases, with 5 bases between them. The CDR3 is 12 amino acids. Germline V lookup: CDR1 MNHNY, CDR2 SVGAGI (reference sequence). The CDR3 region has the DNA TGTGCCAGCAGTGGAAACTCCTACGAGCAGTACGTC. Its translation: CASSGNSYEQYV.

This clonotype came up many times. The rearrangement joins TRBV27 to TRBJ1-1, with 7 bases aligning to TRBD1. The junction had 5 bases not matched to a gene; V was cut back by 6 bases and J by 4 bases. The CDR3 totals 13 residues. The germline V gene encodes CDR1 MNHEY and CDR2 SMNVEV (reference sequence). As DNA, the CDR3 is TGTGCCAGCAGGCACAGGGGTACCACTGAAGCTTTCTTT. It is translated as CASRHRGTTEAFF.

This rearrangement joins TRBV7-2 to TRBJ1-1; unclear D gene. Germline V gene lookup returns CDR1 SGHTA and CDR2 FQGNSA. The CDR3 has 12 amino acids. V was shortened by 2 bases and J by 7 bases, with 8 bases between the two germline ends. CDR3 sequence: CASSLPRGEAFF. The CDR3 coding sequence is TGTGCCAGCAGCTTACCTCGGGGTGAAGCTTTCTTT.

This clonotype has at least ten counts. The DNA of the CDR3 is TGCAGTGCTAGAGGCAGAATAGCCAAAAACATTCAGTACTTC. Protein product: CSARGRIAKNIQYF. This chain joins TRBV20-1 and TRBJ2-4; no definite D call. V gave up 1 base and J gave up 0 bases, with 7 bases separating them. The CDR3 consists of 14 residues. Germline assignment: CDR1 DFQATT and CDR2 SNEGSKA (reference sequence).

This clonotype came up a few times. The conserved final phenylalanine or tryptophan is absent from the CDR3, which likely points to a read error. The DNA is omitted, as the CDR3 cannot be located on it reliably, and the CDR3 follows TCRdb's listing. The V call is TRBV4-3, the J call TRBJ1-1; the DNA was not compared with TRBD1, the D call given in the table. The germline CDR1 and CDR2 sequences are LGHNA and YSLEER. Ends included, the CDR3 has 14 residues. CDR3 sequence reads: CASSQDKWDRVGFI.

This clonotype came up many times. The genes are TRBV29-1 and TRBJ2-7; the D gene could be TRBD1 or TRBD2 (7 bases each). Trimming cost V 8 bases and J 2 bases, with 13 bases left between them. The length of the CDR3 is 12 residues. The germline gives CDR1 SQVTM, CDR2 ANQGSEA. CDR3 protein: CSFRGGTYEQYF. CDR3 bases: TGCAGCTTCAGGGGGGGGACCTACGAGCAGTACTTC.

This clonotype was recorded at least ten times. This rearrangement joins TRBV3-1 to TRBJ1-2, with unresolved D. This CDR3 is built from 13 residues. The germline gives CDR1 LGHDT, CDR2 YNNKEL (reference sequence). Trimming shortened V by 0 bases and J by 4 bases, and 6 bases separated the two germline ends. CDR3 loop: CASSQDSRYGYTF. The CDR3 DNA reads TGTGCCAGCAGCCAAGATTCGCGCTATGGCTACACCTTC.

This clonotype showed up many times. This chain links TRBV13 with TRBJ2-3; D may be TRBD2 (5 bases). CDR3 length: 15 amino acids. V gave up 6 bases and J gave up 1 base, with 14 bases separating them. Germline CDR1 and CDR2: PRHDT and FYEKMQ (reference sequence). The CDR3 loop reads CASSRGPLGTDTQYF. DNA for the CDR3: TGTGCCAGCAGTCGAGGGCCTTTGGGCACAGATACGCAGTATTTT.

This clonotype is a singleton in its sample. V and J are TRBV2 and TRBJ1-1; D gene uncertain. The CDR3 runs to 12 residues. The germline CDR1 and CDR2 sequences are SNHLY and FYNNEI. With 4 bases removed from V and 10 bases from J, the gap between germline ends came to 13 bases. The CDR3: CASSGEEFGAFF. Written as DNA, the CDR3 is TGTGCCAGCAGTGGAGAAGAATTTGGAGCTTTCTTT.